Listed here are 5 T cell receptor beta chains from one sample, sequenced in a study of fetal regulatory T cell absence and autoimmunity. Profiling relied on immunoSEQ multiplex PCR, and the TCRdb table lists in-frame clones only, not all of them. The sample shows approximately 46,000 clones, just under 85% of them seen only once. Material for sequencing was cord blood. These TCRs come from a newborn boy with IPEX syndrome.

The chain carries TRBV5-5 and TRBJ1-3; D call uncertain. Germline V gene sequence: CDR1 SGHKS, CDR2 YYEKEE (reference sequence). Trimming took 0 bases from V and 0 from J, leaving 7 bases between them. This CDR3 is 15 amino acids long. The DNA for the CDR3 is TGTGCCAGCAGCTTGGGGGCGAGCTCTGGAAACACCATATATTTT. It is translated as CASSLGASSGNTIYF.

The rearrangement links TRBV4-3 to TRBJ2-2; TRBD2 matches 8 bases. This CDR3 spans 18 amino acids. The germline gives CDR1 LGHNA, CDR2 YSLEER. Unmatched junction bases numbered 17, after V lost 6 bases and J lost 5 bases. The CDR3 loop is CASSHFYRLATKTGELFF. The CDR3 coding sequence is TGCGCCAGCAGTCACTTCTACCGACTAGCGACTAAAACCGGGGAGCTGTTTTTT.

As DNA, the CDR3 is TGTGCCAGCAGCTTATCGGGAAGCGAGCAGTACTTC. Its protein product is CASSLSGSEQYF. This chain uses TRBV7-6 with TRBJ2-7, with D perhaps TRBD2 (5 bases). Germline V lookup: CDR1 SGHVS, CDR2 FNYEAQ. The V gene lost 2 bases and the J gene lost 6 bases, with 8 bases spanning the gap. The CDR3 is made up of 12 amino acids.

In this sample, this clone turned up once. This rearrangement joins TRBV6-1 to TRBJ1-4; no reliable D call. Germline CDR1 MNHNS, CDR2 SASEGT. V lost 0 bases and J lost 0, with 17 bases in between. The CDR3 spans 19 residues. CDR3 nucleotides: TGTGCCAGCAGTGAAGCTTATGGTTCTCTGAAGTCAACTAATGAAAAACTGTTTTTT. Translated, it gives CASSEAYGSLKSTNEKLFF.

The chain carries TRBV29-1 and TRBJ1-5; D not certain. Deletions cut 7 bases from V and 0 bases from J, with 10 bases between. The V gene's germline CDR1 is SQVTM and CDR2 ANQGSEA. The CDR3 totals 13 residues. The CDR3 sequence: CSAAQDSNQPQHF. CDR3 DNA: TGCAGCGCTGCCCAGGATAGCAATCAGCCCCAGCATTTT.